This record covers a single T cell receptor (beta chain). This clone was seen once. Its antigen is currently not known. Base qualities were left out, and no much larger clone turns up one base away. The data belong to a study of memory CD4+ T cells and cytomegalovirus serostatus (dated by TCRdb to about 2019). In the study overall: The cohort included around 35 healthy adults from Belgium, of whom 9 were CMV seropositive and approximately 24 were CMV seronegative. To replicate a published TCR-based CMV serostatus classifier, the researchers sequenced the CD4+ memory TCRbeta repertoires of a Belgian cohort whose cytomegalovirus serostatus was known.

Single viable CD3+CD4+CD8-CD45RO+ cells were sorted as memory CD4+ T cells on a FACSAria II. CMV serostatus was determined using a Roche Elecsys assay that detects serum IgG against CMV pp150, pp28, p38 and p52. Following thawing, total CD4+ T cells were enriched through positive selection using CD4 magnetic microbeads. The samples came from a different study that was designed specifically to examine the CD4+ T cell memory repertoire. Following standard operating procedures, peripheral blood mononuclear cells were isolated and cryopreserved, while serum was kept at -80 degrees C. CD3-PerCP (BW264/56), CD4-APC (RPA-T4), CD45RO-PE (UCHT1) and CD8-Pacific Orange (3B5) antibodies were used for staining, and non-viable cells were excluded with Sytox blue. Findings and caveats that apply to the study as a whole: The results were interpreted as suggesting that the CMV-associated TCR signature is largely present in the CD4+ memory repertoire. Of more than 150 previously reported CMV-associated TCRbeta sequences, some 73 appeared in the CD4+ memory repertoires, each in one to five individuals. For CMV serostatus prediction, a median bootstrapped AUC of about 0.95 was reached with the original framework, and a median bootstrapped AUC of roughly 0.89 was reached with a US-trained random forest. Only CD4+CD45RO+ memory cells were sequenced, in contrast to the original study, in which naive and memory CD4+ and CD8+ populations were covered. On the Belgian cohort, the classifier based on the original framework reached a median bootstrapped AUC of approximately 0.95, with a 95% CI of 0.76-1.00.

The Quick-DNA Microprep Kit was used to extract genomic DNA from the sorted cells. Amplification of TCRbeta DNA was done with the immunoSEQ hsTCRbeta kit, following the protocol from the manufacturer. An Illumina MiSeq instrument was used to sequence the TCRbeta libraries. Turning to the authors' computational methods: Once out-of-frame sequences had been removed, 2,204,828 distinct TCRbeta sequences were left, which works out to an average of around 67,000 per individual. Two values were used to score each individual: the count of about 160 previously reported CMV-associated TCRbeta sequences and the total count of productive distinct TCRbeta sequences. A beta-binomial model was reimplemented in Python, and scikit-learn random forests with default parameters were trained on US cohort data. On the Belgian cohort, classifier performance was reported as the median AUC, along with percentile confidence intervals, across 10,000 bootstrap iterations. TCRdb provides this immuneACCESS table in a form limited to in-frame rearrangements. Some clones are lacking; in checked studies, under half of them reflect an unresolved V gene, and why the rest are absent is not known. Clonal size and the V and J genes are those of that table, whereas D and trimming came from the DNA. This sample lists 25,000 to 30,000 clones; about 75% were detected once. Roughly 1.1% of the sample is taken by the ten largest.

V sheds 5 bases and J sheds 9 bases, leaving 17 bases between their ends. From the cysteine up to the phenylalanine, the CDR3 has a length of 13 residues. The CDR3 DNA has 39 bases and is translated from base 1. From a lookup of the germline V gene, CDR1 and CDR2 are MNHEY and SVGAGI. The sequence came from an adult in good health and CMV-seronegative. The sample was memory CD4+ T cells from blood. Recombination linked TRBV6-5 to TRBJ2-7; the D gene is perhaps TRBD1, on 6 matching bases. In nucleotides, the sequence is TGTGCCAGCAGTCAGGGACACCCTCCGGGGCAGTACTTC. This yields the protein CASSQGHPPGQYF.